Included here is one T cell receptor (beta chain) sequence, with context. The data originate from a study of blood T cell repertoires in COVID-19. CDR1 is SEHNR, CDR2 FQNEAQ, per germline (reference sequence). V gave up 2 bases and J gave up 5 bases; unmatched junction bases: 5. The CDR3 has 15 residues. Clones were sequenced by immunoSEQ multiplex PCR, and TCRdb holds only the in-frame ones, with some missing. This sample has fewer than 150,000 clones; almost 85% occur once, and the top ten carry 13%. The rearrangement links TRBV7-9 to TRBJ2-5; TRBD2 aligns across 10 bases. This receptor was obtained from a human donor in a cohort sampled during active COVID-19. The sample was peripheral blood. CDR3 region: CASSLTSGEVETQYF. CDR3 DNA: TGTGCCAGCAGCTTAACTAGCGGGGAGGTCGAGACCCAGTACTTC.